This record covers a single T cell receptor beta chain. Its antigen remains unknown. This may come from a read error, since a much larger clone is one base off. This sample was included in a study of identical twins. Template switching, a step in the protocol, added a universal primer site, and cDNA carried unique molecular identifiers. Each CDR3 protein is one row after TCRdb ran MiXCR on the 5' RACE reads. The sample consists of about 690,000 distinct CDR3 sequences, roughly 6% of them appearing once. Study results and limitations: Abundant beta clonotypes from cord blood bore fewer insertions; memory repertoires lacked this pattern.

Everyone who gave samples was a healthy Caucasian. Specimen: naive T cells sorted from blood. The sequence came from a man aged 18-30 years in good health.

CDR3 coding DNA: TGTGCCAGCAAAAGGGACTATTGCTACACCTTC. Protein: CASKRDYCYTF. The gene calls are TRBV6-5 and TRBJ1-2; a possible D gene is TRBD1 (5 bases). This CDR3 is built from 11 residues. Looked up from germline, CDR1 is MNHEY and CDR2 is SVGAGI.